This T cell receptor beta chain was recovered during a study of T cells after yellow fever vaccination. One entry per CDR3 protein results from TCRdb running MiXCR on the 5' RACE reads. Among a few hundred thousand distinct CDR3 sequences listed, 8.7% were seen once. This clonotype was picked up a small number of times. Trimming left V 6 bases short and J 2 bases short, with 5 bases between. CDR1 and CDR2 (germline): MDHEN, SYDVKM. The CDR3 runs 12 residues. V usage is TRBV28 and J usage is TRBJ2-1; D gene uncertain. This clonotype originated in a man aged 18 to 29 who received the YFV17D yellow fever vaccine. This material consisted of CD4+ T cells sorted from PBMCs, taken 5 days after the yellow fever booster vaccination. CDR3 loop: CASRAAYNEQFF. The CDR3 nucleotides read TGTGCCAGCAGGGCAGCCTACAATGAGCAGTTCTTC.